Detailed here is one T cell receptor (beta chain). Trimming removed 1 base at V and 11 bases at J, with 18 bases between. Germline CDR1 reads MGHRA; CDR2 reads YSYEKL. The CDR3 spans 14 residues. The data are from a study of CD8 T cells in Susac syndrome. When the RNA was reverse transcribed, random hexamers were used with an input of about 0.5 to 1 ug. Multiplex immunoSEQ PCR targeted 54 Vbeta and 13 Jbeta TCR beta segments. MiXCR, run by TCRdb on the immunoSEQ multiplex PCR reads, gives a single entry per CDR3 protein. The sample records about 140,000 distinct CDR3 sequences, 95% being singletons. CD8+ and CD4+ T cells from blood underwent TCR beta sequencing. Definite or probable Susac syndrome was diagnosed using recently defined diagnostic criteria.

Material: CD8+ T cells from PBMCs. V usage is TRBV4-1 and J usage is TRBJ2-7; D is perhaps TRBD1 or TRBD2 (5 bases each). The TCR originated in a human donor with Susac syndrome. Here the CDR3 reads CASSQGMGTDKEYF. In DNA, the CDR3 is TGCGCCAGCAGCCAAGGAATGGGGACGGACAAGGAGTACTTC.